The TCR beta chain under discussion was sequenced for a study of T-cell reconstitution after alpha-beta-depleted transplantation in children. The authors prepared the TCRbeta library with unique molecular identifiers. TCRdb re-derived calls from the PCR reads in MiXCR, one entry per CDR3 protein. The sample contains under 300,000 distinct CDR3 sequences, about 9.9% of which appear only once. The CDR3 consists of 13 residues. The germline CDR1 and CDR2 sequences are SEHNR and FQNEAQ (reference sequence). V was clipped by 1 base and J by 13 bases, with 13 bases between them. Study-wide findings and caveats: Where alpha-beta T cells came from about two months after transplant was reportedly several hundred expanded graft clones. At day 60, the high TCRbeta diversity found in some patients originated from recipient T cells and thymic progenitors that had survived. Counts and diversity of T cells one year after transplant came mostly from newly produced T cells.

This clonotype showed up many times. Its antigen is not identified. This sequence joins TRBV7-9 and TRBJ2-2; D possibly uses TRBD1 or TRBD2 (5 bases each). The TCR originated in a male patient aged 2 to 9 who had a stem cell transplant for chronic granulomatous disease, so the T cells may come from the graft donor. The material sequenced was peripheral blood, taken 180 days after TCRalphabeta/CD19-depleted stem cell transplant. The CDR3 DNA is TGTGCCAGCAGCTTAGGAGAAACGGGGCGGCTGTTTTTT. Its translation: CASSLGETGRLFF. The full variable domain, with the rest looked up from reference TRBV7-9 and TRBJ2-2, is DTGVSQNPRHKITKRGQNVTFRCDPISEHNRLYWYRQTLGQGPEFLTYFQNEAQLEKSRLLSDRFSAERPKGSFSTLEIQRTEQGDSAMYLCASSLGETGRLFFGEGSRLTVL.